These T cell receptor beta chains were read from a single sample in a study of cytomegalovirus exposure and HLA in healthy donors. Measured with immunoSEQ multiplex PCR; TCRdb has only the in-frame clones, and not every one. Of approximately 90,000 clones listed, roughly 85% were seen once; the top ten hold around 7%. What was sequenced was PBMCs. Receptor source: a man aged 40-49 years in good health and CMV-seropositive. CDR3s include the opening cysteine and the closing phenylalanine or tryptophan. D genes are given only for firm matches. The size of a clone is reported for some rows only, either as once, few or many, or as a class for expanded clones.

TRBV19,few,TRBJ2-1,TRBD1,TGTGCCAGTAGCCCCTTGACGAGGGACAGCAGCTCCTACAATGAGCAGTTCTTC,CASSPLTRDSSSYNEQFF
TRBV5-4,.,TRBJ2-1,TRBD2,TGTGCCAGCAGCTTACCGGGACTAGCGGGTGAGCAGTTCTTC,CASSLPGLAGEQFF
TRBV6-1,once,TRBJ1-2,.,TGTGCCACCCGCGCGGGATTGAGAGGTGGCTACACCTTC,CATRAGLRGGYTF
TRBV5-4,.,TRBJ2-3,TRBD1,TGTGCCAGCAGCCTCGAAATAAGACAGGGAACAGATACGCAGTATTTT,CASSLEIRQGTDTQYF
TRBV5-4,.,TRBJ1-4,.,TGTGCCAGCAGCGAGAAACAGGGTGGTGTTGAAAAACTGTTTTTT,CASSEKQGGVEKLFF
TRBV5-4,.,TRBJ1-2,.,TGTGCCAGCAGCAGCGGGGGGGCAGGGATCTATGGCTACACCTTC,CASSSGGAGIYGYTF
TRBV10-3,.,TRBJ2-7,.,TGTGCCATCAGTGGGGAGGGAGGGGGTTACGAGCAGTACTTC,CAISGEGGGYEQYF
TRBV7-9,few,TRBJ2-2,TRBD2,TGTGCCAGCAGCGCCCCGGGACTAGCGGCGACGAACACCGGGGAGCTGTTTTTT,CASSAPGLAATNTGELFF
TRBV11-2,.,TRBJ2-2,TRBD2,TGTGCCAGCAGCTGGGGACTAGCGGGGGGGACGAACACCGGGGAGCTGTTTTTT,CASSWGLAGGTNTGELFF
TRBV9,.,TRBJ2-2,.,TGTGCCAGCAGCGTAGCCGGGAACGCCGGGGAGCTGTTTTTT,CASSVAGNAGELFF
TRBV9,.,TRBJ2-2,TRBD2,TGTGCCAGCAGCGGACTAGCGGGGGCGAACACCGGGGAGCTGTTTTTT,CASSGLAGANTGELFF
TRBV9,.,TRBJ2-3,.,TGTGCCAGCAGCCTTAGCACAGATACGCAGTATTTT,CASSLSTDTQYF
TRBV2,once,TRBJ1-4,.,TGTGCCAGCAGTGAAGCGGGCGGGTCGGGGGGCCCGAATGAAAAACTGTTTTTT,CASSEAGGSGGPNEKLFF
TRBV10-3,.,TRBJ1-1,.,TGTGCCATCAGTGCCGCATTTTTAAGAGGGAGCACTGAAGCTTTCTTT,CAISAAFLRGSTEAFF